The 11 T cell receptor beta chains below were found in one sample sequenced in a study of blood T cell repertoires in COVID-19. The protocol was immunoSEQ multiplex PCR, while the TCRdb copy is restricted to in-frame clones and leaves out a portion. The profile shows about 26,000 clones, roughly 89% of them singletons. The sample comprised peripheral blood. These receptor sequences come from a man aged 65 to 85 with acute or convalescent COVID-19.

CDR3 nucleotide sequence: TGTGCCAGCAGGCATGCCGGGGCAGGGGACAACGAGCAGTACTTC. This sequence encodes CASRHAGAGDNEQYF. This chain joins TRBV28 and TRBJ2-7; TRBD1 is a possible D gene (6 bases). Trimming took off 6 bases at V and 5 bases at J, with 20 bases between the two ends. The CDR3 is made up of 15 amino acids. Germline assignment: CDR1 MDHEN and CDR2 SYDVKM.

In this sample, this clone turned up a few times. V gene TRBV6-5 combines with J gene TRBJ2-1; TRBD2 might be the D (6 bases). The CDR3 extends over 14 amino acids. The germline gives CDR1 MNHEY, CDR2 SVGAGI. V lost 5 bases and J 2 bases, leaving 10 bases between the germline ends. The CDR3 DNA reads TGTGCCAGCAGTCGGGAGAGGGCCTACAATGAGCAGTTCTTC. It specifies CASSRERAYNEQFF.

V and J are TRBV7-9 and TRBJ2-2; possibly TRBD1 for D (6 bases). This CDR3 region has 15 residues. CDR1 is SEHNR, CDR2 FQNEAQ, per germline (reference sequence). Trimming removed 2 bases from V and 4 bases from J, with 11 bases in between. The DNA of the CDR3 is TGTGCCAGCAGCTTAAGCAGGGGCCTCACCGGGGAGCTGTTTTTT. Its translation is CASSLSRGLTGELFF.

The table lists this clone with a few counts. The chain uses TRBV28 and TRBJ2-3; TRBD2 matches at 7 bases. The CDR3 spans 14 residues. CDR1 and CDR2 from the germline V gene are MDHEN and SYDVKM. The ends lost 6 bases at V and 6 bases at J; junction bases unmatched: 9. DNA for the CDR3: TGTGCCAGCAGCAAACACTTCGGGGGGGATACGCAGTATTTT. Translating it yields CASSKHFGGDTQYF. Looking up the rest from reference TRBV28 and TRBJ2-3 gives the full variable domain: DVKVTQSSRYLVKRTGEKVFLECVQDMDHENMFWYRQDPGLGLRLIYFSYDVKMKEKGDIPEGYSVSREKKERFSLILESASTNQTSMYLCASSKHFGGDTQYFGPGTRLTVL.

This CDR3 is CASSLAQGANIQYF. In DNA form, the CDR3 reads TGCGCCAGCAGCTTGGCACAGGGGGCAAACATTCAGTACTTC. This chain links TRBV5-1 with TRBJ2-4; 9 bases agree with TRBD1. There are 14 residues in the CDR3. From germline, CDR1 is SGHRS and CDR2 YFSETQ. Trimming cost V 0 bases and J 6 bases; bases outside gene matches: 1.

The genes are TRBV3-1 (or the pseudogene TRBV3-2) and TRBJ1-1, with no clear D. The V gene lost 4 bases and the J gene lost 3 bases, with 9 bases spanning the gap. The CDR3 length is 13 residues. CDR1 and CDR2 (germline): LGHDT, YNNKEL (reference sequence). The CDR3 coding sequence is TGTGCCAGCAGCCTCGCCGGGTACACTGAAGCTTTCTTT. Protein product: CASSLAGYTEAFF.

V is TRBV19 and J is TRBJ1-2; possible D gene TRBD1, 5 bases. V was trimmed by 0 bases and J by 7 bases, leaving 18 bases between them. From germline, CDR1 is LNHDA and CDR2 SQIVND (reference sequence). The CDR3 extends over 16 amino acids. In nucleotides, the CDR3 is TGTGCCAGTAGTATAGAACTCCGCAGGGCCCTTGGTGGCTACACCTTC. Amino acids: CASSIELRRALGGYTF.

This clone has just one count. The chain couples TRBV6-2 or TRBV6-3 to TRBJ2-1; D possibly corresponds to TRBD2 (7 bases). The CDR3 runs to 12 residues. Germline CDR1 is MNHEY and CDR2 is SVGEGT. The V end was cut by 4 bases, the J end by 11 bases, with 12 bases between. This chain's CDR3 is CASSLGGRKQFF. CDR3 sequence (DNA): TGTGCCAGCAGTTTGGGGGGGCGGAAGCAGTTCTTC.

The rearrangement uses TRBV19 and TRBJ1-2, with 8 bases lining up with TRBD1. The V gene end was trimmed by 8 bases and the J gene end by 8 bases; junction bases not matched to a gene: 16. Germline lookup yields CDR1 LNHDA and CDR2 SQIVND (reference sequence). The CDR3 is made up of 15 amino acids. The CDR3 sequence is CASRGSDRGNGGYTF. CDR3 in DNA: TGTGCCAGTCGTGGTAGCGACAGGGGTAACGGGGGCTACACCTTC.

The V gene is TRBV5-1, the J gene TRBJ2-3; 8 bases are shared with TRBD2. The CDR3 consists of 14 residues. V dropped 4 bases and J dropped 6; count of bases not matched to a gene: 7. Germline loops: CDR1 SGHRS, CDR2 YFSETQ. The CDR3 sequence: CASSGTGGVDTQYF. For the CDR3, the DNA is TGCGCCAGCAGCGGAACGGGAGGGGTGGATACGCAGTATTTT.

The V gene is TRBV5-8, the J gene TRBJ2-5; weak D call: TRBD1 (5 bases). Trimming removed 5 bases at V and 3 bases at J, with 17 bases between. CDR1 is SGHTS, CDR2 YDEGEE, per germline. The CDR3 runs 15 residues. Here the CDR3 DNA reads TGTGCCAGCAGAAACTACCAGGGTAGGGAAGAGACCCAGTACTTC. Translation gives CASRNYQGREETQYF.